A single sample is the source of the 9 T cell receptor beta chains below, sequenced in a study of T cell repertoires in cytomegalovirus infection. TCRdb recomputed calls from the reads with MiXCR, one row per CDR3 protein. The profile shows some 350,000 distinct CDR3 sequences, 15% to 20% of them singletons. The specimen sequenced was PBMCs. These receptors originate from a human donor in good health (CMV status not recorded). Some clones in this sample may be carry-over from other donors' samples.

This clonotype was detected a few times. The rearrangement links TRBV20-1 to TRBJ1-5; possible D gene TRBD1, 5 bases. Trimming removed 2 bases at V and 5 bases at J, with 16 bases between. This CDR3 is built from 15 residues. Germline-derived CDR1 and CDR2 are DFQATT and SNEGSKA (reference sequence). This CDR3 reads CSARRTGGADQPQHF. The CDR3 DNA is TGCAGTGCTAGACGGACCGGCGGGGCAGATCAGCCCCAGCATTTT.

This clonotype occurred a few times. The chain has TRBV27 and TRBJ2-7; TRBD1 is a possible D gene (6 bases). The CDR3 is made up of 15 amino acids. CDR1 and CDR2 from the germline V gene are MNHEY and SMNVEV (reference sequence). Between the trimmed V and J ends, which lost 5 bases and 0 bases, there was a span of 14 bases. CDR3 sequence (DNA): TGTGCCAGCAGTACCTCCGACAGGTACTCCTACGAGCAGTACTTC. It codes for CASSTSDRYSYEQYF.

V usage is TRBV6-2 or TRBV6-3 and J usage is TRBJ1-1, with 7 bases that match TRBD1. Germline V gene sequence: CDR1 MNHEY, CDR2 SVGEGT. This CDR3 comprises 11 residues. J gave up 9 bases and V 7 bases, and 5 bases lay outside the gene matches. The CDR3 sequence is CASTWDSQAFF. CDR3 nucleotide sequence: TGTGCCAGCACCTGGGACAGCCAAGCTTTCTTT.

This clonotype was observed at least ten times. The rearrangement joins TRBV11-2 to TRBJ2-3; no firm D call. The CDR3 is made up of 16 amino acids. V was cut by 6 bases and J by 3 bases, with 19 bases left in between. Per the germline V gene, CDR1 is SGHAT and CDR2 is FQNNGV. The CDR3 loop is CASSRTQVWGTDTQYF. In nucleotides, the CDR3 is TGTGCCAGCAGTCGGACCCAGGTGTGGGGTACAGATACGCAGTATTTT.

This clonotype has at least ten counts. The rearrangement joins TRBV7-7 to TRBJ2-7; 8 bases are a match to TRBD1. V trimming: 5 bases; J trimming: 5 bases; junction bases outside the gene matches: 5. CDR1 is SSHAT, CDR2 FNYEAQ, per germline (reference sequence). The CDR3 runs 13 residues. The CDR3 DNA reads as TGTGCCAGCAGCCAAGGACAGGGCGACGAGCAGTACTTC. Protein product: CASSQGQGDEQYF.

This clonotype was counted a few times. The chain recombines TRBV5-3 with TRBJ2-2; TRBD1 agrees at 9 bases. TRBV5-3 belongs to the ORF category, with a function that is uncertain. The length of the CDR3 is 15 residues. V lost 8 bases and J lost 4; bases outside the gene matches: 9. The CDR3 loop reads CASFDWTGATGELFF. The CDR3 DNA follows: TGTGCCAGCTTCGATTGGACAGGGGCCACCGGGGAGCTGTTTTTT.

The chain couples TRBV6-2 or TRBV6-3 to TRBJ2-1, with TRBD2 matching 10 bases. The CDR3 spans 14 residues. After removal of 7 bases from V and 5 bases from J, the junction contained 5 bases not matched to a gene. In germline, CDR1 is MNHEY, CDR2 SVGEGT. The CDR3 coding sequence is TGTGCCAGCAAAAGCGGGGGGGAAAACAATGAGCAGTTCTTC. Protein sequence: CASKSGGENNEQFF.

This clonotype has more than one count but fewer than ten. This chain links TRBV7-2 with TRBJ2-7; possibly TRBD2 for D (5 bases). Germline V CDR1 and CDR2: SGHTA, FQGNSA. The CDR3 extends over 14 amino acids. Trimming took off 5 bases at V and 0 bases at J, with 11 bases between the two ends. CDR3 residues: CASSPWRYSYEQYF. DNA for the CDR3: TGTGCCAGCAGCCCGTGGAGGTACTCCTACGAGCAGTACTTC.

This clonotype showed up many times. This chain links TRBV7-2 with TRBJ2-4; possibly TRBD1 or TRBD2 for D (5 bases each). The germline V and J ends were trimmed by 2 bases and 6 bases, with 11 bases remaining between them. The CDR3 is made up of 14 amino acids. CDR1 and CDR2 from the germline V gene are SGHTA and FQGNSA. The CDR3 DNA is TGTGCCAGCAGCTTACCCGGGGCTCCAAACATTCAGTACTTC. Encoded protein: CASSLPGAPNIQYF.